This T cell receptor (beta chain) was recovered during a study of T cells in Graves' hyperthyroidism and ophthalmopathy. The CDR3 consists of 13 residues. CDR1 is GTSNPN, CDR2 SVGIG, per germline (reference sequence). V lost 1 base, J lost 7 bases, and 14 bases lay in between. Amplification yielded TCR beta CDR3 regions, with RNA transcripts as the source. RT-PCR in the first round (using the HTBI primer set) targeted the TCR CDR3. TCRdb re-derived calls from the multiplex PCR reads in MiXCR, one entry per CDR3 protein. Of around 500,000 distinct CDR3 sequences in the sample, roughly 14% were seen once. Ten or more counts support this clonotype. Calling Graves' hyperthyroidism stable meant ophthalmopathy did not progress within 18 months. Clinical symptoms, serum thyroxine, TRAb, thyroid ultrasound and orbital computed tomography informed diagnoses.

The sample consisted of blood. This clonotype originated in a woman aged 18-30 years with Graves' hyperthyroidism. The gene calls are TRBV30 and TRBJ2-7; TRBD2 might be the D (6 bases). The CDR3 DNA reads TGTGCCTGGAGTGGCGGAGGGCCAGGGGAGCAGTACTTC. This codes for CAWSGGGPGEQYF. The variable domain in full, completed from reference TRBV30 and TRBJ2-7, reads SQTIHQWPATLVQPVGSPLSLECTVEGTSNPNLYWYRQAAGRGLQLLFYSVGIGQISSEVPQNLSASRPQDRQFILSSKKLLLSDSGFYLCAWSGGGPGEQYFGPGTRLTVT.